This T cell receptor (beta chain) was retrieved from a study of blood T cell repertoires in COVID-19. The wider study: Specimens from acute and convalescent COVID-19 originated in the United States, Italy and Spain. PBMCs, B-cell-depleted T cells, or T cells provided the cDNA or gDNA that made up the material.

V lost 0 bases to trimming and J lost 7 bases; unmatched junction nucleotides: 4. CDR1 and CDR2 from the germline V gene are WNHNN and SYGVQD (reference sequence). The CDR3 sequence is 15 residues long. Per the study methods: The authors estimated nucleated cell counts from reference gene primer amplification. Measured with immunoSEQ multiplex PCR; TCRdb has only the in-frame clones, and not every one. V, J and clone size are those of that table, while D and trimming were read from the DNA. The sample consists of 150,000 to 200,000 clones, 82% of them appearing once. The chain couples TRBV10-1 to TRBJ1-4; 8 bases agree with TRBD1. Material: peripheral blood. The sequence was collected from a woman in her 70s with acute or convalescent COVID-19. The CDR3 protein is CASSESGTGIEKLFF. The CDR3 nucleotides read TGCGCCAGCAGTGAGTCCGGGACAGGCATTGAAAAACTGTTTTTT.